Shown below are 27 T cell receptor beta chains from a single sample sequenced in a study of human T cells and chemical hapten exposure. Time point reported: patch test 1, 2 weeks after DPC sensitization. Treatment meaning: therapeutic diphenylcyclopropenone sensitization with weekly scalp DPC. Unfractionated whole blood served as the source for total RNA extraction. Each CDR3 protein gets one entry after TCRdb re-called the RACE reads with MiXCR. The sample yields 35,000 or so distinct CDR3 sequences, approximately 6.3% seen once. This sample comprised whole blood, obtained in connection with sensitization to the hapten diphenylcyclopropenone (DPC). All receptors derive from a woman aged 30 to 39 with alopecia areata. Some clones in this sample may be carry-over from other donors' samples.

This clonotype is medium-sized (0.01 to 0.1%) in the sample. The CDR3 loop is CSARDRLNTEAFF. The CDR3 region has the DNA TGCAGTGCTAGAGACAGGCTGAACACTGAAGCTTTCTTT. The V and J genes are TRBV20-1 and TRBJ1-1; unclear D gene. V was pared by 0 bases and J by 0 bases, with 5 bases between. Looked up from germline, CDR1 is DFQATT and CDR2 is SNEGSKA (reference sequence). The CDR3 consists of 13 residues.

The chain combines TRBV7-2 with TRBJ1-3; D call uncertain. The germline gives CDR1 SGHTA, CDR2 FQGNSA. Trimming left V 2 bases short and J 1 base short, with 9 bases between. This CDR3 spans 15 amino acids. The CDR3 reads CASSLFEGSGNTIYF. CDR3 sequence (DNA): TGTGCCAGCAGCTTATTTGAAGGATCTGGAAACACCATATATTTT.

This clonotype was picked up a small number of times. The chain has TRBV4-1 and TRBJ1-4; D gene unclear. Germline V CDR1 and CDR2: MGHRA, YSYEKL. The CDR3 extends over 12 amino acids. V was shortened by 2 bases and J by 8 bases, with 6 bases between the two germline ends. CDR3 loop: CASSQNGEKLFF. The CDR3 region has the DNA TGCGCCAGCAGCCAAAACGGGGAAAAACTGTTTTTT.

This clonotype was observed at least ten times. V is TRBV19 and J is TRBJ2-7; 7 bases map to TRBD1. This CDR3 region has 12 residues. The germline CDR1 and CDR2 sequences are LNHDA and SQIVND (reference sequence). The ends lost 6 bases at V and 3 bases at J; junction bases unmatched: 2. CDR3 loop: CASRGTVYEQYF. DNA for the CDR3: TGTGCCAGTAGAGGGACAGTCTACGAGCAGTACTTC.

This clonotype turned up a few times. The chain has TRBV12-3 or TRBV12-4 and TRBJ2-3; 10 positions agree with TRBD2. The CDR3 consists of 15 residues. The V gene end was trimmed by 6 bases and the J gene end by 0 bases; junction bases not matched to a gene: 3. CDR3 protein: CASSPSGGSTDTQYF. The CDR3 DNA follows: TGTGCCAGCAGCCCTAGCGGGGGTAGCACAGATACGCAGTATTTT.

This clonotype was picked up a small number of times. DNA for the CDR3: TGTGCCAGCAGTGACGTGAGTTCCTACACAGATACGCAGTATTTT. As protein: CASSDVSSYTDTQYF. This sequence joins TRBV2 and TRBJ2-3; D remains unclear. Looked up from germline, CDR1 is SNHLY and CDR2 is FYNNEI. The CDR3 covers 15 residues. The germline V and J ends were trimmed by 3 bases and 2 bases, with 12 bases remaining between them.

This clonotype was seen at least ten times. The rearrangement uses TRBV4-3 and TRBJ1-4, with D unresolved. CDR3 length: 15 residues. V was clipped by 0 bases and J by 7 bases, with 12 bases between them. Germline V lookup: CDR1 LGHNA, CDR2 YSLEER. The DNA of the CDR3 is TGCGCCAGCAGCCAAGATTCGAGGGCTGGTGAAAAACTGTTTTTT. This translates into CASSQDSRAGEKLFF.

This clonotype was detected ten times or more. This chain's CDR3 is CSARVGTDEQFF. CDR3 bases: TGCAGTGCTAGAGTGGGGACGGATGAGCAGTTCTTC. V usage is TRBV20-1 and J usage is TRBJ2-1; either TRBD1 or TRBD2 may supply D (5 bases each). Germline CDR1 and CDR2: DFQATT and SNEGSKA (reference sequence). V lost 1 base and J lost 8, with 9 bases in between. The CDR3 has 12 residues.

In its sample, this clonotype was seen many times. The chain recombines TRBV4-2 with TRBJ1-6, with 8 bases fitting TRBD1. Germline V CDR1 and CDR2: LGHNA, YNFKEQ. V gave up 10 bases and J gave up 6 bases; unmatched junction bases: 5. This CDR3 contains 13 residues. The CDR3 DNA sequence: TGTGCCACCCGCGGACAGGGTAATTCACCCCTCCACTTT. Its translation is CATRGQGNSPLHF.

V gene TRBV6-2 or TRBV6-3 combines with J gene TRBJ2-1; the match to TRBD2 covers 7 bases. CDR1 is MNHEY, CDR2 SVGEGT, per germline. This CDR3 contains 16 residues. The J segment lost 4 bases and the V segment lost 6 bases, leaving 12 bases of the junction unmatched. The CDR3 is CASSDTSAPKYNEQFF. In nucleotides, the CDR3 is TGTGCCAGCAGCGATACTAGCGCCCCAAAATACAATGAGCAGTTCTTC.

This clonotype was counted a few times. V gene TRBV5-1 combines with J gene TRBJ2-3; D is uncertain. CDR3 size: 12 residues. The ends were cut back, 0 bases at V and 5 bases at J, with 4 bases in the middle. The V gene's germline CDR1 is SGHRS and CDR2 YFSETQ. CDR3 protein: CASSLDGDTQYF. As DNA, the CDR3 is TGCGCCAGCAGCTTGGACGGAGATACGCAGTATTTT.

This chain joins TRBV15 and TRBJ2-7, with TRBD1 identical over 9 bases. CDR1 and CDR2 from the germline V gene are LNHNV and YYDKDF (reference sequence). V was pared by 1 base and J by 5 bases, with 6 bases of the junction left unmatched. The CDR3 totals 15 residues. This CDR3 is CATSRGVQGAHEQYF. The CDR3 bases are TGTGCCACCAGCAGAGGAGTACAGGGGGCCCACGAGCAGTACTTC.

This clonotype was found a few times. This rearrangement joins TRBV28 to TRBJ2-7, with 12 bases aligning to TRBD2. CDR1 and CDR2 (germline): MDHEN, SYDVKM. The CDR3 length is 15 residues. J gave up 0 bases and V 6 bases, and 3 bases lay outside the gene matches. The CDR3 loop reads CASRRTSGVSYEQYF. In DNA form, the CDR3 reads TGTGCCAGCAGGAGGACTAGCGGGGTCTCCTACGAGCAGTACTTC. Filled out from reference TRBV28 and TRBJ2-7, the complete variable domain reads DVKVTQSSRYLVKRTGEKVFLECVQDMDHENMFWYRQDPGLGLRLIYFSYDVKMKEKGDIPEGYSVSREKKERFSLILESASTNQTSMYLCASRRTSGVSYEQYFGPGTRLTVT.

This clonotype turned up a few times. The chain links TRBV6-2 or TRBV6-3 to TRBJ2-4; D is possibly TRBD1 (7 bases). This CDR3 is built from 16 residues. Looked up from germline, CDR1 is MNHEY and CDR2 is SVGEGT. V gave up 2 bases and J gave up 6 bases, with 17 bases separating them. The CDR3, as DNA: TGTGCCAGCAGTTACCCGACAGGGAGGAGTGGAAACATTCAGTACTTC. Translated, it gives CASSYPTGRSGNIQYF.

This chain connects TRBV14 to TRBJ1-2, with D maybe TRBD1 (5 bases). This CDR3 has 15 residues. Trimming shortened V by 6 bases and J by 0 bases, and 14 bases separated the two germline ends. Germline V gene lookup returns CDR1 SGHDN and CDR2 FVKESK. CDR3 region: CASRERTGANYGYTF. The CDR3 region has the DNA TGTGCCAGCAGGGAGAGAACAGGAGCTAACTATGGCTACACCTTC.

This clonotype occurred many times. CDR3 nucleotides: TGCAGTGCGCGGGTCAGTTGGCGGGGGGGCCTCCCAGATACGCAGTATTTT. Protein product: CSARVSWRGGLPDTQYF. The chain couples TRBV20-1 to TRBJ2-3, with 9 bases matching TRBD2. Trimming cost V 6 bases and J 4 bases; bases outside gene matches: 17. The germline gives CDR1 DFQATT, CDR2 SNEGSKA (reference sequence). CDR3 length equals 17 residues.

The V call is TRBV20-1, the J call TRBJ2-3, with D possibly matching TRBD1 (6 bases). Between the trimmed V and J ends, which lost 0 bases and 5 bases, there was a span of 15 bases. The CDR3 spans 15 residues. CDR1 is DFQATT and CDR2 is SNEGSKA in the germline V gene (reference sequence). CDR3 protein: CSARETGMVLDTQYF. CDR3 DNA sequence: TGCAGTGCTAGAGAAACAGGGATGGTATTAGATACGCAGTATTTT.

In this sample, this clonotype turned up many times. In DNA form, the CDR3 reads TGTGCCAGCTCACCGGGGGGCCCGCACACAGATACGCAGTATTTT. Translating gives CASSPGGPHTDTQYF. This chain connects TRBV18 to TRBJ2-3, with D possibly called TRBD1 or TRBD2 (6 bases each). Between the trimmed V and J ends, which lost 3 bases and 2 bases, there was a span of 12 bases. Germline-derived CDR1 and CDR2 are KGHSH and LQKENI. The CDR3 totals 15 residues.

This clonotype occurred many times. The J gene is TRBJ2-1, the V gene TRBV20-1; TRBD1 might be the D (6 bases). The germline V and J ends were trimmed by 4 bases and 0 bases, with 10 bases remaining between them. The CDR3 is 14 residues long. CDR1 and CDR2 (germline): DFQATT, SNEGSKA (reference sequence). DNA for the CDR3: TGCAGTGCTATCCGGGACAACTCCTACAATGAGCAGTTCTTC. Translating it yields CSAIRDNSYNEQFF.

This clonotype showed up many times. The rearrangement joins TRBV12-3 or TRBV12-4 to TRBJ1-5, with 7 bases aligning to TRBD1. The CDR3 has 14 residues. V was clipped by 7 bases and J by 4 bases; unmatched bases: 7. DNA for the CDR3: TGTGCCAGCACCGAGGGGACAGCGAATCAGCCCCAGCATTTT. This translates into CASTEGTANQPQHF.

This clonotype was counted many times. The rearrangement links TRBV30 to TRBJ2-3, with D possibly being TRBD2 (5 bases). Trimming cost V 5 bases and J 7 bases, with 19 bases left between them. The CDR3 totals 14 residues. Looked up from germline, CDR1 is GTSNPN and CDR2 is SVGIG (reference sequence). CDR3: CAWGLVPGMNTQYF. As DNA, the CDR3 is TGTGCCTGGGGGCTCGTACCGGGAATGAATACGCAGTATTTT.

This clonotype was counted a few times. The chain couples TRBV6-2 or TRBV6-3 to TRBJ1-5; a weak D match, TRBD1 (6 bases). Germline CDR1 reads MNHEY; CDR2 reads SVGEGT. The CDR3 is made up of 13 amino acids. V lost 7 bases to trimming and J lost 3 bases, with 10 bases between them. The CDR3 here is CASTGDNNQPQHF. The CDR3 nucleotides are TGTGCCAGCACCGGGGACAACAATCAGCCCCAGCATTTT.

This clonotype was recorded many times. J is TRBJ2-3 and V is TRBV9; D possibly corresponds to TRBD1 (6 bases). CDR1 is SGDLS, CDR2 YYNGEE, per germline. CDR3 length: 14 amino acids. V was clipped by 7 bases and J by 4 bases, with 16 bases between them. CDR3 residues: CASGKGDNPDTQYF. CDR3 in DNA: TGTGCCAGCGGAAAAGGGGACAACCCAGATACGCAGTATTTT.

This clonotype came up many times. This sequence joins TRBV6-5 and TRBJ1-1; D gene unclear. Germline V CDR1 and CDR2: MNHEY, SVGAGI. The CDR3 has 13 amino acids. The V end was cut by 8 bases, the J end by 2 bases, with 12 bases between. This chain's CDR3 is CASWLGPNTEAFF. The CDR3 bases are TGTGCCAGCTGGTTAGGCCCAAACACTGAAGCTTTCTTT.

The J gene is TRBJ1-5, the V gene TRBV7-9, with D hard to call. The germline V and J ends were trimmed by 0 bases and 5 bases, with 2 bases remaining between them. The CDR3 runs 12 residues. Germline-derived CDR1 and CDR2 are SEHNR and FQNEAQ (reference sequence). In nucleotides, the CDR3 is TGTGCCAGCAGCTTAGCGGATCAGCCCCAGCATTTT. It codes for CASSLADQPQHF.

V usage is TRBV14 and J usage is TRBJ2-1; tentative D call: TRBD2 (5 bases). Germline V gene data show CDR1 as SGHDN and CDR2 as FVKESK. The CDR3 is 12 residues long. The V gene lost 2 bases and the J gene lost 9 bases, with 8 bases spanning the gap. The CDR3 protein is CASSQTGIEQFF. For the CDR3, the DNA is TGTGCCAGCAGCCAAACCGGGATTGAGCAGTTCTTC.

In its sample, this clonotype was seen a few times. This sequence joins TRBV20-1 and TRBJ1-5; D is unclear. The CDR3 runs to 13 residues. Germline lookup yields CDR1 DFQATT and CDR2 SNEGSKA (reference sequence). The V end lost 3 bases, the J end lost 6 bases, and 12 bases lay between the germline ends. In DNA, the CDR3 is TGCAGTGCTAGCTTCGGGGAGAGTCAGCCCCAGCATTTT. Protein product: CSASFGESQPQHF.